This T cell receptor (beta chain) is drawn from a study of shared clonotypes between healthy human individuals. Whole-study findings and limits: At large depth, rarefaction still showed sorted-subset sequencing to be incomplete. All-four-donor shared clonotypes had higher generation probabilities than non-shared clonotypes did. Larger richness was generally estimated for naive than memory subsets. The study found about 5% of naive CD4 clonotypes shared across a few donors.

The table came from immunoSEQ multiplex PCR; TCRdb's copy has only in-frame clones and leaves some out. The data hold a few million clones, with approximately 90% observed a single time. A word on this clone: Its antigen remains unidentified.

Germline loops: CDR1 LGHNA, CDR2 YSLEER. The V gene end was trimmed by 4 bases and the J gene end by 7 bases; junction bases not matched to a gene: 7. The CDR3 has 15 residues. This clonotype was obtained from a young man in good health. Sequenced: naive CD4+ T cells sorted from blood. Noted subset: CD45RA+ positively selected. The chain couples TRBV4-3 to TRBJ1-3; 10 bases fit TRBD1. CDR3 loop: CASSLRRGQGNTIYF. CDR3 in DNA: TGCGCCAGCAGCCTCCGACGGGGACAGGGGAACACCATATATTTT.